Below, one T cell receptor (beta chain) is given with its context. Its target antigen remains unknown. Base qualities are not provided; no much larger clone lies one nucleotide away. V drops 3 bases and J drops 0 bases, leaving 12 bases in between. Looking up the germline V gene (reference sequence) yields CDR1 SEHNR and CDR2 FQNEAQ. CDR3 length: 16 amino acids, cysteine to phenylalanine. Solely the CDR3 DNA is kept, with 48 bases framed from the first base. In total, 666 healthy bone marrow donors made up the cohort. All cohort members were sampled while nominally healthy, although unrecorded immune exposures were likely present. The donor tested CMV seronegative and was one of the 352 seronegative cohort members. Every donor gave a peripheral blood sample, and the peripheral blood mononuclear cells from that sample were used for TCR beta sequencing. The Qiagen DNeasy Blood Extraction Kit was used to extract genomic DNA from the blood cell samples.

The source of the sample is a study of cytomegalovirus exposure and HLA in healthy donors (dated by TCRdb to between 2016 and 2019). Turning to the overall study: According to an earlier analysis of 587 of the donors, about 179 million T cells yielded 90 million to 130 million unique TCR beta sequences and 276 Gb of sequence data. An early release that covered some 640 HLA-typed donors contained 300 to 350 gigabases of sequencing data and some 87 million unique TCR sequences. The genetic ancestry cluster associated with self-reported Caucasian donors included 70% to 85% of the roughly 400 genotyped donors. The aim of the study was to test whether cataloging public T cell receptors could identify signatures of past pathogen exposure. The study profiled the T cell repertoires of about 640 subjects by immunosequencing and related them to cytomegalovirus serostatus. Besides the first cohort of some 670 subjects, a separate validation cohort made up of some 110 different subjects was used. To predict cytomegalovirus infection status, the study brought together high-throughput TCR immunosequencing, statistical association of individual TCRs with disease status, and machine learning. A later analysis re-examined previously published TCR beta repertoires from hundreds of donors and added high-resolution HLA genotyping to investigate patterns of TCR occurrence. The later analysis used no new phenotypic data to find candidate immune exposures, relying instead on TCR beta sequences and their occurrence across donors. To decide whether each TCR beta V gene segment behaved as functional or pseudogenic, an earlier analysis of approximately 600 of the donors relied on high-throughput TCR beta sequencing. Donor age, sex, ethnicity and CMV serostatus were collected together with the repertoire data. Genome-wide SNP genotypes for about three fifths of the roughly 670 donors were used in a later genetic analysis, which treated that subset as a discovery cohort. All discovery cohort repertoires had been generated using a single sequencing platform. HLA typing covered class I and class II loci at four-digit resolution. The number of typed donors differed by locus: about 620-640 for A, B, C, DRB1 and DQB1; some 540 for DQA1; around 610 for DPA1; and some 470 for DPB1. Because of strong linkage in the cohort, roughly five DR-DQ haplotypes were treated as single units for association and clustering. On average, around 200,000 unique TCR beta nucleotide sequences were sequenced per donor among fewer than 500 genotyped donors of the cohort, with roughly 18% of those sequences being non-productive. Results the study describes overall, beyond this receptor: A later genetic analysis reported fewer N-insertions in productive TCRs among donors in an Asian-associated ancestry cluster than the roughly 700-donor mean. According to a later analysis, parvovirus B19, influenza, CMV and Epstein-Barr virus appeared linked to several top co-occurrence clusters. When HLA alleles, especially DR and DQ, strongly co-occurred, attributing TCR associations to individual alleles was difficult. Specific HLA alleles were associated with around 18,000 TCR beta sequences at a false discovery rate of 0.05 in a later analysis. The earlier analysis of 450 to 700 of the donors excluded 15 to 20 rarely observed V segments, including chromosome 9 orphons, because counts were too low. The 87-base-pair reads could not distinguish some IMGT-functional V segments, including TRBV6-2 and TRBV6-3, so those segments were excluded. The only immune exposure information available for the cohort was CMV serostatus. In a later analysis, most CMV-associated TCR beta chains were found to appear HLA-restricted, with HLA associations seemingly driven largely by CMV exposure. The sequencing pipeline was judged likely to have produced a cluster of highly shared sequence variants as a technical artifact. HLA typing was unavailable for some donors at each locus, so association tests used only the typed subset. A further reported finding was that TCR beta sequences accurately predicted the HLA-A and HLA-B alleles for most subjects in the first cohort. The cohort was sequenced for TCR beta chains only, and without alpha or paired-chain data the features that could be detected were limited. An earlier analysis of around 500 of the donors showed that most TCR beta V segments appeared in productive rearrangements either about 87% or about 30% of the time, which broadly matched IMGT annotations. In both the original and validation cohorts, the classifier was reported to diagnose cytomegalovirus status with high specificity and sensitivity. Sequencing depth was assumed to be roughly uniform across donors in the presence/absence analyses, though that assumption may not hold. Three of the identified cytomegalovirus-associated TCR beta chains were confirmed in vitro to be specific for cytomegalovirus antigens. According to a later analysis, TCR association rates differed among HLA loci, with DRB1 alleles showing the most associated TCRs and HLA-C alleles showing the fewest. A later analysis found that HLA-associated TCR beta chains were more clonally expanded and had lower generation probabilities than equally common non-associated chains. Linkage disequilibrium might explain the correlated functional status among segregating V segments, but an unknown experimental factor could not be excluded. A total of fewer than 200 TCR beta chains were listed by the study as associated with cytomegalovirus. A later genetic analysis associated a missense DCLRE1C variant with V-gene and J-gene trimming of TCR beta chains, and an independent cohort replicated the association. Most TCR sequences were observed very rarely across donors, whereas some public TCRs were present in many individuals. It was suggested by the authors that the approach could potentially be generalized to other disease states and immunological phenotypes.

The library was produced with the immunoSEQ multiplex PCR assay. For the multiplex PCR, a mixture combining 60 forward primers for TCR Vbeta segments and 13 reverse primers for TCR Jbeta segments was used. The CDR3 region of rearranged TCR beta genes was amplified from genomic DNA by a multiplex PCR assay. The Illumina HiSeq System was used to sequence the amplified TCR beta libraries as 87-base-pair reads. The published analysis was carried out like this. A later analysis tallied tens of millions of unique TCR beta chains across the 666 repertoires, and around 12 million of those chains were shared by two or more donors. Raw reads were error-corrected and collapsed into unique sequences by a nearest-neighbor algorithm in which closely related sequences were merged to remove PCR and sequencing errors. CDR3 sequences were aligned to IMGT reference sequences to assign V, D and J gene segments. Each retained sequence needed at least a six-nucleotide match to both a V gene segment and a J gene segment. A rearrangement was called productive if the CDR3 had no stop codons and remained in frame with V and J, and every other rearrangement was called non-productive. CDR3 was defined according to IMGT convention as the region running from the second conserved V-encoded cysteine to the conserved J-encoded phenylalanine. The earlier analysis of some 600 of the donors excluded sequences that lacked an unambiguous match to a single V gene segment. In an earlier analysis of some 590 of the donors, a V segment was called functional when productive rearrangements were above 56.7%, and segregating when the standard deviation between donors exceeded 5%. To diagnose cytomegalovirus status from the catalog of TCR beta chain sequences, a statistical classification framework was built. In a later analysis, TCR nucleotide sequences were compared against IMGT/GENE-DB human TR gene sequences so that V and J genes could be assigned. A later analysis assigned CDR3 sequences and most-parsimonious VDJ recombination scenarios with the TCRdist pipeline. In a later analysis, each TCR beta chain was defined by its CDR3 amino acid sequence together with its V-gene family, and reads without a unique V-gene family were excluded. In a later analysis, 450 to 600 highly shared, low-generation-probability nucleotide sequences were removed to address suspected cross-contamination and a sequencing artifact. A later analysis calculated a clonal expansion index for each public chain from normalized within-repertoire ranks of inferred template counts. Generation probabilities in a later analysis came from a VDJ recombination model fitted to out-of-frame rearrangements, and those results were checked against IGoR. A later analysis scored TCR-TCR, TCR-HLA and TCR-CMV co-occurrence with hypergeometric tests, applying a repertoire-size bias correction to TCR pairs. A later analysis estimated false discovery rates by permuting HLA or CMV assignments 20 times. In a later analysis, co-occurring TCRs were grouped using DBSCAN, with TCRdist sequence similarity added in when clustering inside HLA-allele-positive subsets. Repertoires with fewer than 30,000 or more than 120,000 public chains, plus five repertoires with anomalous nucleotide sharing, were excluded from co-occurrence clustering. TCRdb mirrors the immuneACCESS table, restricted to in-frame sequences. Some clones are absent from its copies; in checked studies, under half trace to an unresolved V gene, and the reason for the others is unknown. V, J and clone size reflect that table, while D and trimming were determined from the DNA. This sample holds fewer than 150,000 clones; roughly 80% were observed only once. The top ten hold 2% to 2.5% of the sample.

Material: PBMCs. This receptor was identified in a man aged 25-40 years in good health and CMV-seronegative. The chain was built from TRBV7-9 and TRBJ1-5; no D gene is confidently identified. The nucleotide sequence is given as TGTGCCAGCAGCTTGGGAGGCCGATATAGCAATCAGCCCCAGCATTTT. It translates as CASSLGGRYSNQPQHF.